This paragraph reports one T cell receptor beta chain. Its binding antigen is unknown. Per-base quality was not reported, and no clone a single base away is much larger than it. From the cysteine up to the phenylalanine, the CDR3 has a length of 16 residues. Only the CDR3 part of the read is kept: 48 bases, read in frame from the first base. CDR1 and CDR2, per the germline V gene, are SGHTA and FQGNSA. Here V drops 3 bases and J drops 3 bases, and the junction holds 11 bases not matched to any gene. The entry originates in a study of shared clonotypes between healthy human individuals (dated by TCRdb to the early 2020s). General notes on the study: A couple of women and a few men aged 18 to 49 years were included in the cohort. To increase sequencing depth and limit assay-specific biases, different laboratories used diverse techniques to prepare libraries and sequence TCR repertoires. To estimate repertoire size and how much clonotype sharing occurs between individuals, the study deeply sequenced the blood TCR repertoires of 4 to 6 healthy adults. Leukapheresis yielded between about 0.94 and 8.9 billion PBMCs per donor. For each donor, CD4 naive and CD4 memory were each run on three plates, CD8 naive on two plates, and CD8 memory on one plate.

For the CD8 naive samples, CD45RO-negative cells were positively selected for CCR7, yielding a CD45RA+CCR7+ population from which TemRA cells were excluded. Healthy HIV-negative adults with no recently reported acute infections or vaccinations were included as donors. Every donor was a Caucasian adult living in Nashville, Tennessee, USA. After blood collection by leukapheresis, PBMCs were isolated using Ficoll-Histopaque density gradient centrifugation and then cryopreserved in the vapor phase of liquid nitrogen. Analytical flow cytometry was used to check the purity and quantity of each magnetically sorted T cell population. From each sorted fraction, genomic DNA was isolated and quantified by UV absorbance on a Nanodrop 2000c. General study outcomes and caveats: Across a few donors, about 5.2% of naive CD4, around 3.5% of naive CD8, under 2.5% of memory CD4, and under 0.45% of memory CD8 clonotypes were shared. Based on pairwise subsampling, the degree of clonotype sharing among donors was expected to be affected by sequencing depth. Even with the large sequencing depth, rarefaction of the sorted-subset datasets indicated that sequencing was incomplete. The genetic and exposure-history diversity represented was limited by the small number of donors. Only blood was sampled, and tissue TCR repertoires likely differ from those in blood. Estimated clonotype richness was generally larger for naive than for memory subsets. Compared with non-shared clonotypes, the clonotypes found in all four sorted-subset donors had higher generation probabilities.

TCR CDR3 regions were amplified from genomic DNA by multiplex PCR using the deep immunoSEQ assay. For each cell subset, the extracted genomic DNA was distributed evenly across all wells of several immunoSEQ 96-well plates, and each plate served as one replicate. Each replicate PCR for sorted subsets received about 200 ng genomic DNA, equal to about 29,000 T cell genomes. Purified libraries were measured with a Qubit 3.0 fluorometer, size-checked on a Bioanalyzer 2100, and measured again with the KAPA Library Quantification kit. Every immunoSEQ 96-well plate was sequenced on a separate single-read 150-cycle Illumina NextSeq 550 flow cell. Per the authors' processing: Because only junctional sequences without quality scores were contained in the immunoSEQ output, filtering matching that applied to full-length reads could not be performed. Sequences were annotated with PyIR, a Python wrapper for IgBLAST v1.9, and V/J genes and CDR3 were assigned using IMGT germline references. Reads were removed for weak V/J assignments (E-value above 1e-6), missing CDR3, stop codons, out-of-frame junctions, or ambiguous translated residues. V3J clonotypes were defined as sequences sharing an identical inferred V gene, J gene, and CDR3 amino acid sequence. Percentage overlap between repertoires was calculated by dividing the number of shared unique clonotypes by the size of the smaller repertoire. Repertoire richness was assessed with RTK rarefaction, the Chao1 estimator, and Recon v2.1 estimates of unobserved clonotypes. OLGA was used to compute generation probabilities for all TCRbeta clonotypes that the gDNA method yielded from a few donors. What TCRdb holds here is the immuneACCESS table cut down to in-frame rearrangements. Part of the clones is not present; checked against another copy, under half of the missing clones reflect an unresolved V gene, and the others are unexplained. V, J and clone size are taken as reported in that table, and D and trimming were inferred from the DNA itself. This sample lists approximately 2,000,000 clones; roughly 93% were detected once. The ten largest account for around 1.8% of the sample.

The rearrangement combines TRBV7-2 with TRBJ2-7; TRBD2 lines up with 7 middle nucleotides. Sequencing was done on a sample of naive CD8+ T cells from PBMCs. The meaning of the sample's cell subset or site label: CD45RA+CCR7+. The origin of this receptor is a man younger than 35 in good health. Some clones in this sample may be carry-over from other donors' samples. The CDR3 in this case is CASSFPVGLAGYEQYF. In nucleotides, the sequence is TGTGCCAGCAGCTTTCCCGTGGGATTAGCGGGCTACGAGCAGTACTTC.